In this sample, the clone carrying this T cell receptor (beta chain) turned up a few times. Its antigen is as yet unknown. Each CDR3 protein is one row after TCRdb ran MiXCR on the 5' RACE reads. The data hold 6,500 to 8,500 distinct CDR3 sequences, with 35% to 45% observed a single time. General study points: Tumor-infiltrating Treg TCR alpha and beta sequences overlapped most with tumor naive CD4+ T cells, then blood naive.

Trimming stripped 4 bases from V and 6 bases from J, with 10 bases between. The CDR3 covers 13 residues. The V gene's germline CDR1 is SQVTM and CDR2 ANQGSEA. V and J are TRBV29-1 and TRBJ1-6, with unresolved D. Sequencing used memory CD4+ T cells sorted from blood. Subset indicated: memory CD4+ T cells, CD4+CD45RO+CD25-. This clonotype was obtained from a female donor with breast cancer. The CDR3 DNA reads TGCAGCGTTGCTCAGGAGATTAATTCACCCCTCCACTTT. The encoded protein is CSVAQEINSPLHF.